What follows are 3 T cell receptor beta chains derived from one specimen sequenced in a study of regulatory T cells in long-lasting Graves disease. As to time point: newly diagnosed GD, antithyroid drugs for less than 3 months. PBMC RNA was the source of the TCR library. Arm-PCR with iRepertoire HTBI primers amplified the CDR3 regions for these TCR beta libraries. TCRdb fed the multiplex PCR reads into MiXCR, producing one record per CDR3 protein. The data show approximately 560,000 distinct CDR3 sequences, about 16% seen once. This sample was also put to use in a study of T cells in Graves' hyperthyroidism and ophthalmopathy.

The source material was peripheral blood mononuclear cells (PBMCs), sampled at new diagnosis, from a patient treated with antithyroid drugs. The source is a man between 18 and 35 years old with Graves disease.

This clonotype was seen at least ten times. V gene TRBV12-3 or TRBV12-4 combines with J gene TRBJ2-7; 7 bases are shared with TRBD2. J gave up 5 bases and V 0 bases, and 1 base lay outside the gene matches. This CDR3 spans 13 amino acids. Here the CDR3 DNA reads TGTGCCAGCAGTTTAGCGGGAGGGGACGAGCAGTACTTC. Its translation: CASSLAGGDEQYF.

This clonotype has ten or more counts. The DNA of the CDR3 is TGTGCCAGCAGCTTAGCGGGCTGGCGGGAGTATGAGCAGTTCTTC. Amino acid sequence: CASSLAGWREYEQFF. V is TRBV7-9 and J is TRBJ2-1, with 7 nucleotides matching TRBD2. This CDR3 has 15 residues. With 0 bases clipped from V and 8 bases from J, the junction kept 7 bases outside the gene matches. CDR1 and CDR2 from the germline V gene are SEHNR and FQNEAQ (reference sequence).

CDR3 DNA sequence: TGTGCCTGGACCCAAAATCGAGAGACCCAGTACTTC. Its translation: CAWTQNRETQYF. This chain links TRBV30 with TRBJ2-5; D call uncertain. Germline CDR1 GTSNPN, CDR2 SVGIG (reference sequence). The CDR3 totals 12 residues. The germline V and J ends were trimmed by 4 bases and 4 bases, with 10 bases remaining between them.